This note documents a single T cell receptor (beta chain) sequence. This CDR3 is built from 17 residues. Trimming removed 5 bases from V and 4 bases from J; junction bases left unmatched: 9. The germline V gene encodes CDR1 LGHNA and CDR2 YNFKEQ. The sample comes from a study of blood T cell repertoires in COVID-19. About the study: Donors in the United States, Italy and Spain gave samples during acute or convalescent COVID-19.

In the authors' methods: Amplification with reference gene primers provided the estimates of nucleated cell counts. Repertoires were generated with immunoSEQ multiplex PCR, while TCRdb's copy carries only in-frame clones and drops some. Clone size and V and J calls were adopted from that table, with D and trimming inferred from the DNA. The profile covers 150,000 to 250,000 clones, with 75% to 85% appearing a single time and around 5.4% taken by the ten largest. J is TRBJ2-2 and V is TRBV4-2, with 11 bases identical to TRBD2. The sequenced material came from peripheral blood. The sequence was obtained from a woman aged 40 to 50 with COVID-19, enrolled during active disease. The CDR3 reads CASSWLAGGDGTGELFF. Here the CDR3 DNA reads TGTGCCAGCAGCTGGCTAGCGGGGGGAGACGGCACCGGGGAGCTGTTTTTT.